This T cell receptor beta chain stems from a study of T cells after posttransplantation cyclophosphamide. Looked up from germline, CDR1 is LNHDA and CDR2 is SQIVND (reference sequence). There are 15 residues in the CDR3. Trimming removed 3 bases from V and 5 bases from J; junction bases left unmatched: 10. This table comes from immunoSEQ multiplex PCR, and its TCRdb copy is limited to in-frame clones, with some not included. The top ten clones hold around 3.2% of a sample with around 50,000 clones, 92% of them seen once. Concerning this clone itself: Its target is not known.

Study-wide findings and caveats: Recipient CMV seropositivity and CMV reactivation strongly tracked TRB clonality.

Peripheral blood was collected from the related graft donor on the marrow donation day. This sequence was found in a woman in her 50s in good health and a related stem cell transplant donor. The chain combines TRBV19 with TRBJ2-7; 7 bases fit TRBD1. Material: PBMCs. The CDR3 here is CASSITDRALNEQYF. CDR3 sequence (DNA): TGTGCCAGTAGTATCACCGACAGGGCCCTTAACGAGCAGTACTTC. Filled out from reference TRBV19 and TRBJ2-7, the complete variable domain reads DGGITQSPKYLFRKEGQNVTLSCEQNLNHDAMYWYRQDPGQGLRLIYYSQIVNDFQKGDIAEGYSVSREKKESFPLTVTSAQKNPTAFYLCASSITDRALNEQYFGPGTRLTVT.